The rows below give T cell receptor beta chains drawn from one sample of a study of T cell responses to AZD1222 COVID-19 vaccine. Sequenced by immunoSEQ multiplex PCR; TCRdb stores in-frame clones only, minus some. The table lists about 25,000 clones, around 87% of them singletons. The sample in question was peripheral blood, obtained 28 days after the second AZD1222 dose. Receptors originate from an adult who received the AZD1222 COVID-19 vaccine. The conserved cysteine and the conserved F or W are not part of the CDR3 here. A D gene is named only where the DNA matches it firmly.

D: TRBD1
V: TRBV25-1
J: TRBJ1-2
CDR3: ASSEVDRGGYT

D: .
V: TRBV12-3/TRBV12-4
J: TRBJ2-7
CDR3: ASSSGYEQY

D: TRBD2
V: TRBV10-3
J: TRBJ2-3
CDR3: AINGLAGGNTDTQY

D: TRBD1
V: TRBV12-3/TRBV12-4
J: TRBJ1-2
CDR3: ASSFSGQGGYT

D: .
V: TRBV12-3/TRBV12-4
J: TRBJ1-2
CDR3: ASSLLTAGGYT

D: TRBD1
V: TRBV28
J: TRBJ2-3
CDR3: ASRNNRGRTDTQY

D: .
V: TRBV9
J: TRBJ2-3
CDR3: ASSANTDTQY

D: .
V: TRBV12-5
J: TRBJ2-3
CDR3: ASGRGSTDTQY

D: .
V: TRBV28
J: TRBJ2-7
CDR3: ASSILSYEQY

D: .
V: TRBV20-1
J: TRBJ1-5
CDR3: SASTGTEGFDQPQH